The 20 T cell receptor beta chains below all came from one sample that was sequenced in a study of T cell changes during pregnancy in multiple sclerosis. Clones were read by immunoSEQ multiplex PCR, and TCRdb kept only the in-frame ones, dropping some. The repertoire holds around 68,000 clones, with 75% to 95% as singletons. The starting material was peripheral blood, obtained after pregnancy. Receptors originate from a female donor in good health, enrolled as a control in a pregnancy study.

The V gene is TRBV5-1, the J gene TRBJ1-1; TRBD1 matches at 7 bases. Trimming at V came to 4 bases and at J to 5 bases, leaving 5 bases not matched to a gene. This CDR3 is 13 amino acids long. Germline V gene lookup returns CDR1 SGHRS and CDR2 YFSETQ. The CDR3 loop is CASSRQGGTEAFF. The DNA of the CDR3 is TGCGCCAGCAGCCGACAGGGTGGGACTGAAGCTTTCTTT.

V gene TRBV6-1 combines with J gene TRBJ1-5, with D unresolved. Deletions cut 3 bases from V and 0 bases from J, with 12 bases between. Germline V gives CDR1 MNHNS, CDR2 SASEGT. The CDR3 length is 16 residues. CDR3: CASSEGPTRSNQPQHF. The CDR3 nucleotides are TGTGCCAGCAGTGAGGGCCCCACCCGTAGCAATCAGCCCCAGCATTTT.

This clone appeared once. This chain uses TRBV11-2 with TRBJ2-3; 8 positions match TRBD1. This CDR3 spans 15 amino acids. V lost 3 bases, J lost 0 bases, and 2 bases stayed unmatched. CDR1 and CDR2 from the germline V gene are SGHAT and FQNNGV. CDR3 in DNA: TGTGCCAGCAGCTTCCGGGACAGGAGCACAGATACGCAGTATTTT. Translation: CASSFRDRSTDTQYF.

The sample holds one count of this clone. J is TRBJ2-3 and V is TRBV2; TRBD2 matches at 10 bases. The CDR3 is 16 residues long. J was trimmed by 0 bases and V by 5 bases; bases with no gene match: 5. Germline lookup yields CDR1 SNHLY and CDR2 FYNNEI. The CDR3 bases are TGTGCCAGCAGTTGGAATAGCGGGGGGAGCACAGATACGCAGTATTTT. Amino acid sequence: CASSWNSGGSTDTQYF.

The gene calls are TRBV19 and TRBJ1-5; TRBD1 aligns across 7 bases. Trimming took 8 bases from V and 2 from J; bases not matched to a gene: 6. Germline CDR1 is LNHDA and CDR2 is SQIVND (reference sequence). The CDR3 has 14 residues. The CDR3 DNA sequence: TGTGCCAGTCGACAGGGTGGCGGCAATCAGCCCCAGCATTTT. Translated: CASRQGGGNQPQHF.

The chain joins TRBV19 to TRBJ2-5; TRBD2 is a possible D gene (6 bases). This CDR3 is built from 14 residues. CDR1 is LNHDA and CDR2 is SQIVND in the germline V gene (reference sequence). V lost 3 bases to trimming and J lost 4 bases, with 12 bases between them. CDR3 amino acids: CASSIEGGGETQYF. CDR3 nucleotide sequence: TGTGCCAGTAGTATCGAGGGAGGAGGAGAGACCCAGTACTTC.

This chain uses TRBV11-3 with TRBJ2-3, with D perhaps matching TRBD2 (6 bases). The V end lost 5 bases, the J end lost 4 bases, and 16 bases lay between the germline ends. This CDR3 is 15 amino acids long. Looked up from germline, CDR1 is SGHNT and CDR2 is YENEEA. CDR3 DNA sequence: TGTGCCAGCAGCGAACGGGACTGGGGGTCAGATACGCAGTATTTT. This sequence encodes CASSERDWGSDTQYF. The variable domain in full, with the rest retrieved from reference TRBV11-3 and TRBJ2-3, is EAGVVQSPRYKIIEKKQPVAFWCNPISGHNTLYWYLQNLGQGPELLIRYENEEAVDDSQLPKDRFSAERLKGVDSTLKIQPAELGDSAVYLCASSERDWGSDTQYFGPGTRLTVL.

This clone was counted between two and nine times. V gene TRBV7-3 combines with J gene TRBJ2-7; 9 bases map to TRBD1. The CDR3 length is 15 residues. CDR1 is SGHTA and CDR2 is FQGTGA in the germline V gene. With 5 bases clipped from V and 7 bases from J, the junction kept 12 bases outside the gene matches. DNA of the CDR3: TGTGCCAGCAGCCCCAACACCGGGACAGGGATAGAGCAGTACTTC. Amino acid sequence: CASSPNTGTGIEQYF.

The chain combines TRBV18 with TRBJ1-2; 11 positions match TRBD1. Per the germline V gene, CDR1 is KGHSH and CDR2 is LQKENI. The junction had 5 bases not matched to a gene; V was cut back by 2 bases and J by 3 bases. There are 16 residues in the CDR3. CDR3 coding DNA: TGTGCCAGCTCACCAGCAGGACAGGGGGCTGACTATGGCTACACCTTC. As protein: CASSPAGQGADYGYTF.

The rearrangement uses TRBV10-3 and TRBJ1-4; 8 nucleotides align to TRBD1. The CDR3 spans 18 residues. The germline V gene has CDR1 ENHRY and CDR2 SYGVKD. V was clipped by 0 bases and J by 0 bases; unmatched bases: 6. The CDR3 DNA reads as TGTGCCATCAGTGAGTCTCGGGACAGGCGTGCAACTAATGAAAAACTGTTTTTT. It translates to CAISESRDRRATNEKLFF.

The rearrangement uses TRBV7-8 and TRBJ2-7; the match to TRBD1 covers 9 bases. The J segment lost 5 bases and the V segment lost 3 bases, leaving 8 bases of the junction unmatched. CDR3 size: 15 residues. The germline gives CDR1 SGHVS, CDR2 FQNEAQ. The CDR3 nucleotides read TGTGCCAGCAGCTTGAGGCGGGACAGGGTAGACGAGCAGTACTTC. Residues: CASSLRRDRVDEQYF.

This sequence joins TRBV4-3 and TRBJ2-7, with D maybe TRBD1 (6 bases). The germline V and J ends were trimmed by 4 bases and 3 bases, with 16 bases remaining between them. CDR3 length equals 15 residues. From germline, CDR1 is LGHNA and CDR2 YSLEER. The CDR3 DNA sequence: TGCGCCAGCAGCCCGTCCCATACAGGGAACTACGAGCAGTACTTC. Amino acid sequence: CASSPSHTGNYEQYF.

The gene calls are TRBV30 and TRBJ1-2; D unclear. V was pared by 2 bases and J by 6 bases, with 10 bases between. Germline CDR1 and CDR2: GTSNPN and SVGIG (reference sequence). This CDR3 has 12 amino acids. The CDR3 coding sequence is TGTGCCTGGAGTACCACACGGGATGGCTACACCTTC. Translating gives CAWSTTRDGYTF.

The chain couples TRBV4-1 to TRBJ2-2; D unresolved. V was shortened by 1 base and J by 4 bases, with 13 bases between the two germline ends. This CDR3 comprises 16 residues. Germline values: CDR1 MGHRA, CDR2 YSYEKL. In nucleotides, the CDR3 is TGCGCCAGCAGCCAAGGGCACCAAACCAGCACCGGGGAGCTGTTTTTT. This translates into CASSQGHQTSTGELFF.

The genes are TRBV6-5 and TRBJ1-4; 7 nucleotides align to TRBD1. Unmatched junction bases numbered 5, after V lost 4 bases and J lost 0 bases. Germline V gene sequence: CDR1 MNHEY, CDR2 SVGAGI. There are 16 residues in the CDR3. In DNA form, the CDR3 reads TGTGCCAGCAGTTCTAATGGACAGGCAACTAATGAAAAACTGTTTTTT. Protein sequence: CASSSNGQATNEKLFF.

The CDR3 coding sequence is TGCGCCAGCAGTCATACGGACAGTGGGTTTAATTCACCCCTCCACTTT. Encoded protein: CASSHTDSGFNSPLHF. The chain recombines TRBV23-1 with TRBJ1-6; the D gene is possibly TRBD1 (6 bases). TRBV23-1 is an ORF, with its function uncertain. Trimming took 3 bases from V and 6 from J, leaving 15 bases between them. The CDR3 loop spans 16 amino acids.

A few counts support this clone. The genes are TRBV9 and TRBJ1-1; the match to TRBD1 covers 7 bases. This CDR3 is built from 14 residues. Per the germline V gene, CDR1 is SGDLS and CDR2 is YYNGEE. The V segment lost 4 bases and the J segment 4 bases; nucleotides outside the gene matches: 7. As DNA, the CDR3 is TGTGCCAGCAGCCCCCGGGACAGCTTCACTGAAGCTTTCTTT. Protein sequence: CASSPRDSFTEAFF.

The J gene is TRBJ2-1, the V gene TRBV7-9; 7 nucleotides align to TRBD2. The trim removed 11 bases at V and 2 bases at J, leaving 9 bases unmatched. Germline CDR1 SEHNR, CDR2 FQNEAQ (reference sequence). The CDR3 loop spans 14 amino acids. CDR3 in DNA: TGTGCCGGCCTGAGGGACTACGCCTACAATGAGCAGTTCTTC. It is translated as CAGLRDYAYNEQFF. Looking up the rest from reference TRBV7-9 and TRBJ2-1 gives the full variable domain: DTGVSQNPRHKITKRGQNVTFRCDPISEHNRLYWYRQTLGQGPEFLTYFQNEAQLEKSRLLSDRFSAERPKGSFSTLEIQRTEQGDSAMYLCAGLRDYAYNEQFFGPGTRLTVL.

Remarks on this clone: A read error may produce the germline difference seen at one junction end. The gene calls are TRBV30 and TRBJ1-2; 9 nucleotides align to TRBD1. CDR1 and CDR2 (germline): GTSNPN, SVGIG (reference sequence). The CDR3 is 15 residues long. CDR3 DNA sequence: TGTGTCTGGAGTGTATCTCGGGGACAGGGTTATGGCTACACCTTC. This translates into CVWSVSRGQGYGYTF.

This clone has a single count. The rearrangement links TRBV5-1 to TRBJ2-1; no reliable D call. V lost 0 bases, J lost 6 bases, and 10 bases lay in between. This CDR3 spans 14 amino acids. The germline CDR1 and CDR2 sequences are SGHRS and YFSETQ. CDR3 region: CASSLASVLNEQFF. DNA of the CDR3: TGCGCCAGCAGCTTGGCCTCTGTCCTCAATGAGCAGTTCTTC.